This T cell receptor beta chain was sequenced for a study of blood T cells in healthy people across ages. Notes on the study in general: Compared with aged donors, long-lived donors showed fewer expanded clones, suggesting selection. What prevented conclusive comparison of naive and antigen-experienced cells was that PBMCs were unsorted.

Remarks on this clonotype: Its target is not known.

Primed by a sample-barcoded 5' primer and a J-beta primer mix, a second PCR proceeded for about 6 to 12 cycles. Each single sample gave us at least 2.5 million CDR3-containing paired-end reads. TCRdb called the 5' RACE reads again in MiXCR, with one record for every CDR3 protein. The sample has 1.5 million to 2 million distinct CDR3 sequences, about 49% seen once; the top ten hold approximately 2.1%. Isolation of PBMCs gave at least 7 million cells per sample. The source of this sequence is a woman between 35 and 50 years old in good health. Sequencing was carried out using blood.

The CDR3 nucleotides read TGTGCCAGCAGACAGGATAACCCTGGGGCCAACGTCCTGACTTTC. This sequence encodes CASRQDNPGANVLTF. This rearrangement joins TRBV7-8 to TRBJ2-6; perhaps TRBD1 as D (5 bases). Germline-derived CDR1 and CDR2 are SGHVS and FQNEAQ. V lost 6 bases to trimming and J lost 2 bases, with 11 bases between them. The CDR3 contains 15 residues. Based on the CDR3 plus reference TRBV7-8 and TRBJ2-6, the full variable domain is GAGVSQSPRYKVAKRGQDVALRCDPISGHVSLFWYQQALGQGPEFLTYFQNEAQLDKSGLPSDRFFAERPEGSVSTLKIQRTQQEDSAVYLCASRQDNPGANVLTFGAGSRLTVL.